Listed below are T cell receptor beta chains from one sample, sequenced in a study of cytotoxic CD8 clonotypes in ibrutinib-treated CLL. The method was immunoSEQ multiplex PCR; TCRdb's version includes in-frame clones alone and lacks a portion of them. The table records some 46,000 clones, about 70% of them present only once. Sequences were derived from PBMCs, sampled after 12 months of ibrutinib treatment. These receptors were obtained from a human donor with chronic lymphocytic leukemia. CDR3s include the opening cysteine and the closing phenylalanine or tryptophan. The order of the fields is D gene, clone size, V gene, CDR3 length, J gene, CDR3 protein, CDR3 DNA. The D gene is left open where the match is weak. Not all rows give a size; the values are once, few, many and, for expanded clones, a class.

D: -
size: -
V: TRBV7-9
length: 14
J: TRBJ2-1
CDR3: CASSLGGSYNEQFF
DNA: TGTGCCAGCAGCTTGGGGGGCTCCTACAATGAGCAGTTCTTC

D: -
size: -
V: TRBV7-8
length: 16
J: TRBJ2-6
CDR3: CASSVRPQSRANVLTF
DNA: TGTGCCAGCAGCGTCCGCCCACAAAGTCGGGCCAACGTCCTGACTTTC

D: -
size: -
V: TRBV5-6
length: 18
J: TRBJ2-5
CDR3: CASSLAWSGVAAQETQYF
DNA: TGTGCCAGCAGCTTGGCCTGGTCCGGGGTAGCGGCCCAAGAGACCCAGTACTTC

D: TRBD1
size: few
V: TRBV6-5
length: 15
J: TRBJ1-3
CDR3: CASSPGQASGNTIYF
DNA: TGTGCCAGCAGCCCGGGACAGGCCTCTGGAAACACCATATATTTT

D: -
size: few
V: TRBV6-6
length: 13
J: TRBJ1-2
CDR3: CASSPGTNYGYTF
DNA: TGTGCCAGCAGCCCCGGGACTAACTATGGCTACACCTTC

D: -
size: -
V: TRBV5-4
length: 12
J: TRBJ1-1
CDR3: CASSWGTGEAFF
DNA: TGTGCCAGCAGCTGGGGGACGGGTGAAGCTTTCTTT

D: -
size: -
V: TRBV7-2
length: 16
J: TRBJ2-5
CDR3: CASSLALRGGRETQYF
DNA: TGTGCCAGCAGCTTAGCCCTAAGGGGGGGCCGAGAGACCCAGTACTTC

D: -
size: once
V: TRBV7-8
length: 16
J: TRBJ1-1
CDR3: CASSLEPGSPNTEAFF
DNA: TGTGCCAGCAGCTTAGAACCGGGGAGTCCGAACACTGAAGCTTTCTTT

D: TRBD2
size: -
V: TRBV5-4
length: 14
J: TRBJ2-7
CDR3: CASSSSGSSYEQYF
DNA: TGTGCCAGCAGCTCTAGCGGGAGCTCCTACGAGCAGTACTTC

D: -
size: -
V: TRBV28
length: 15
J: TRBJ2-7
CDR3: CASSAPATGTYEQYF
DNA: TGTGCCAGCAGTGCGCCCGCGACGGGGACCTACGAGCAGTACTTC

D: -
size: -
V: TRBV30
length: 15
J: TRBJ2-7
CDR3: CAWSLQGSPPYEQYF
DNA: TGTGCCTGGTCCCTACAAGGGTCCCCCCCCTACGAGCAGTACTTC

D: -
size: once
V: TRBV7-9
length: 13
J: TRBJ2-1
CDR3: CASSLAAASEQFF
DNA: TGTGCCAGCAGCTTAGCAGCGGCGAGTGAGCAGTTCTTC

D: -
size: -
V: TRBV5-6
length: 13
J: TRBJ1-1
CDR3: CASLTRMNTEAFF
DNA: TGTGCCAGCCTCACCCGAATGAACACTGAAGCTTTCTTT

D: TRBD1
size: -
V: TRBV19
length: 18
J: TRBJ2-7
CDR3: CASSSRGQGPTIVDEQYF
DNA: TGTGCCAGTAGTTCGCGGGGACAGGGGCCCACAATCGTCGACGAGCAGTACTTC

D: -
size: -
V: TRBV29-1
length: 14
J: TRBJ2-3
CDR3: CSGKLAINTDTQYF
DNA: TGCAGCGGGAAGCTAGCCATCAACACAGATACGCAGTATTTT

D: -
size: -
V: TRBV5-1
length: 17
J: TRBJ2-6
CDR3: CASSLSQISSGANVLTF
DNA: TGCGCCAGCAGCTTGAGTCAGATCAGCTCTGGGGCCAACGTCCTGACTTTC

D: TRBD1
size: few
V: TRBV27
length: 14
J: TRBJ2-7
CDR3: CASSFRTGGGEQYF
DNA: TGTGCCAGCAGTTTTCGGACAGGGGGTGGGGAGCAGTACTTC

D: TRBD1
size: -
V: TRBV2
length: 14
J: TRBJ1-5
CDR3: CASSSTGGRQPQHF
DNA: TGTGCCAGCAGTTCTACAGGGGGCAGACAGCCCCAGCATTTT

D: TRBD1
size: -
V: TRBV7-8
length: 15
J: TRBJ1-5
CDR3: CASSLGQGVDQPQHF
DNA: TGTGCCAGCAGCCTTGGACAGGGTGTCGATCAGCCCCAGCATTTT

D: TRBD2
size: -
V: TRBV19
length: 16
J: TRBJ2-2
CDR3: CASSIFATSNTGELFF
DNA: TGTGCCAGTAGTATATTCGCGACTAGCAACACCGGGGAGCTGTTTTTT

D: -
size: -
V: TRBV7-2
length: 12
J: TRBJ2-1
CDR3: CASSPLRGEQFF
DNA: TGTGCCAGCAGCCCCCTACGAGGTGAGCAGTTCTTC

D: -
size: -
V: TRBV7-2
length: 12
J: TRBJ2-3
CDR3: CASSSYTDTQYF
DNA: TGTGCCAGCAGCAGCTACACAGATACGCAGTATTTT

D: -
size: -
V: TRBV6-1
length: 16
J: TRBJ1-4
CDR3: CASSEYAGATNEKLFF
DNA: TGTGCCAGCAGTGAATACGCAGGTGCAACTAATGAAAAACTGTTTTTT

D: -
size: -
V: TRBV11-2
length: 17
J: TRBJ2-1
CDR3: CASSTASEYHSYNEQFF
DNA: TGTGCCAGCAGCACCGCTAGCGAATACCACTCCTACAATGAGCAGTTCTTC

D: TRBD1
size: -
V: TRBV19
length: 15
J: TRBJ1-4
CDR3: CASSPRTGVYEKLFF
DNA: TGTGCCAGTAGTCCCCGGACAGGGGTTTATGAAAAACTGTTTTTT

D: -
size: -
V: TRBV7-8
length: 17
J: TRBJ1-2
CDR3: CASSITTSGLKVYGYTF
DNA: TGTGCCAGCAGCATTACCACCAGCGGACTGAAAGTCTATGGCTACACCTTC

D: -
size: -
V: TRBV18
length: 12
J: TRBJ1-4
CDR3: CASSRVEGKLFF
DNA: TGTGCCAGCTCCCGAGTCGAGGGAAAACTGTTTTTT

D: -
size: -
V: TRBV5-1
length: 14
J: TRBJ2-5
CDR3: CASSLYHGQETQYF
DNA: TGCGCCAGCAGCTTGTACCACGGACAAGAGACCCAGTACTTC

D: -
size: -
V: TRBV6-6
length: 12
J: TRBJ2-3
CDR3: CASSYYTDTQYF
DNA: TGTGCCAGCAGTTATTACACAGATACGCAGTATTTT

D: -
size: few
V: TRBV28
length: 14
J: TRBJ1-5
CDR3: CASSSQDPNQPQHF
DNA: TGTGCCAGCAGTTCACAGGATCCTAATCAGCCCCAGCATTTT

D: TRBD2
size: -
V: TRBV5-1
length: 15
J: TRBJ2-1
CDR3: CASSLELAGINEQFF
DNA: TGCGCCAGCAGCTTGGAACTAGCGGGGATCAATGAGCAGTTCTTC

D: TRBD1
size: -
V: TRBV20-1
length: 11
J: TRBJ1-1
CDR3: CSASNGQGAFF
DNA: TGCAGTGCTAGTAACGGACAGGGGGCTTTCTTT